The 32 T cell receptor beta chains below come from one sample, sequenced in a study of Ad26.COV2.S vaccination and SARS-CoV-2 variants. Measured with immunoSEQ multiplex PCR; TCRdb has only the in-frame clones, and not every one. The sample carries roughly 460,000 clones, approximately 90% recorded once. The sample's treatment: roughly 19 received Ad26.COV2.S at low or high dose, single or two shots; about 5 received placebo; per-sample allocation not given. All samples were drawn on day 63, counting from the first vaccine or placebo injection. Sequencing used peripheral blood, obtained in a trial of Ad26.COV2.S vaccine versus placebo. Receptors originate from a person aged 18-65 years who received the Ad26.COV2.S COVID-19 vaccine or a placebo.

The genes are TRBV18 and TRBJ2-2; D gene unclear. Per germline, CDR1 KGHSH and CDR2 LQKENI. The germline V and J ends were trimmed by 5 bases and 0 bases, with 7 bases remaining between them. The CDR3 loop spans 14 amino acids. The DNA of the CDR3 is TGTGCCAGCTCAAGTACAGCGAACACCGGGGAGCTGTTTTTT. Its translation: CASSSTANTGELFF.

V and J are TRBV27 and TRBJ2-7, with 8 bases identical to TRBD1. J lost 3 bases, V lost 7 bases, and 8 bases had no gene match. This CDR3 comprises 14 residues. Germline CDR1 MNHEY, CDR2 SMNVEV (reference sequence). As DNA, the CDR3 is TGTGCCAGCACCCCGACAGGGGCCAGCTACGAGCAGTACTTC. Translated, it gives CASTPTGASYEQYF.

The chain is built from TRBV2 and TRBJ2-7; tentative D call: TRBD1 (6 bases). The CDR3 spans 13 residues. Germline CDR1 SNHLY, CDR2 FYNNEI. The V end lost 4 bases, the J end lost 4 bases, and 11 bases lay between the germline ends. This chain's CDR3 is CASSAAGEYEQYF. CDR3 coding DNA: TGTGCCAGCAGTGCGGCAGGGGAGTACGAGCAGTACTTC. The complete variable domain, with remaining parts taken from reference TRBV2 and TRBJ2-7, reads EPEVTQTPSHQVTQMGQEVILRCVPISNHLYFYWYRQILGQKVEFLVSFYNNEISEKSEIFDDQFSVERPDGSNFTLKIRSTKLEDSAMYFCASSAAGEYEQYFGPGTRLTVT.

The chain recombines TRBV29-1 with TRBJ2-1; TRBD2 aligns across 12 bases. V lost 5 bases and J lost 4; bases outside the gene matches: 3. CDR3 length: 14 amino acids. Germline CDR1 SQVTM, CDR2 ANQGSEA. This chain's CDR3 is CSVWTSGVYNEQFF. The DNA for the CDR3 is TGCAGCGTTTGGACTAGCGGGGTTTACAATGAGCAGTTCTTC.

The rearrangement uses TRBV11-1 and TRBJ2-1, with 13 bases matching TRBD2. Germline-derived CDR1 and CDR2 are SGHAT and FQDESV (reference sequence). The CDR3 has 17 residues. The V segment lost 0 bases and the J segment 4 bases; nucleotides outside the gene matches: 3. In DNA form, the CDR3 reads TGTGCCAGCAGCTTAGCGACTAGCGGGAGGACATACAATGAGCAGTTCTTC. This translates into CASSLATSGRTYNEQFF.

The chain is built from TRBV28 and TRBJ2-1; 9 bases are shared with TRBD2. Germline CDR1 reads MDHEN; CDR2 reads SYDVKM. The CDR3 contains 15 residues. V dropped 5 bases and J dropped 4; count of bases not matched to a gene: 6. The CDR3 spells CASSIAGVFYNEQFF. DNA of the CDR3: TGTGCCAGCAGTATAGCGGGAGTTTTTTACAATGAGCAGTTCTTC.

This clone came up once. J is TRBJ2-2 and V is TRBV5-5; TRBD2 matches 9 bases. The junction had 2 bases not matched to a gene; V was cut back by 1 base and J by 1 base. CDR3 length equals 16 residues. CDR1 SGHKS and CDR2 YYEKEE come from the germline V gene (reference sequence). The CDR3 bases are TGTGCCAGCAGCTTGTGGACTAGCGAGAACACCGGGGAGCTGTTTTTT. This gives the protein CASSLWTSENTGELFF. Full variable domain (outside the CDR3, taken from reference TRBV5-5 and TRBJ2-2): DAGVTQSPTHLIKTRGQQVTLRCSPISGHKSVSWYQQVLGQGPQFIFQYYEKEERGRGNFPDRFSARQFPNYSSELNVNALLLGDSALYLCASSLWTSENTGELFFGEGSRLTVL.

This chain connects TRBV11-2 to TRBJ2-2, with 8 bases that match TRBD2. Trimming took 5 bases from V and 4 from J; bases not matched to a gene: 12. Germline CDR1 is SGHAT and CDR2 is FQNNGV. CDR3 length: 17 amino acids. The CDR3 DNA follows: TGTGCCAGCAGCCCCCATGCGGGAGGTAGTCGCACCGGGGAGCTGTTTTTT. Protein sequence: CASSPHAGGSRTGELFF.

This chain uses TRBV5-5 with TRBJ1-6; D unclear. The CDR3 is made up of 15 amino acids. V was pared by 0 bases and J by 3 bases, with 7 bases between. Per germline, CDR1 SGHKS and CDR2 YYEKEE (reference sequence). The CDR3 loop reads CASSLGSSYNSPLHF. The CDR3 nucleotides are TGTGCCAGCAGCTTGGGGTCCAGCTATAATTCACCCCTCCACTTT.

The rearrangement uses TRBV18 and TRBJ1-2; 9 positions agree with TRBD1. Germline assignment: CDR1 KGHSH and CDR2 LQKENI. After removal of 7 bases from V and 0 bases from J, the junction contained 6 bases not matched to a gene. This CDR3 spans 15 amino acids. CDR3 residues: CASFLQGASNYGYTF. Written as DNA, the CDR3 is TGTGCCAGCTTCCTACAGGGGGCCTCTAACTATGGCTACACCTTC.

The chain uses TRBV7-9 and TRBJ1-2; D call uncertain. V gave up 1 base and J gave up 6 bases, with 18 bases separating them. The CDR3 has 16 residues. Germline CDR1 reads SEHNR; CDR2 reads FQNEAQ (reference sequence). This chain's CDR3 is CASSLGATSPRDGYTF. DNA of the CDR3: TGTGCCAGCAGCTTAGGGGCTACTAGCCCTAGGGATGGCTACACCTTC.

This chain joins TRBV15 and TRBJ1-4; D is unresolved. Trimming left V 0 bases short and J 0 bases short, with 5 bases between. There are 15 residues in the CDR3. The germline V gene has CDR1 LNHNV and CDR2 YYDKDF (reference sequence). The CDR3 DNA follows: TGTGCCACCAGCAGAGAGGGAGCAACTAATGAAAAACTGTTTTTT. Amino acids: CATSREGATNEKLFF.

The V call is TRBV20-1, the J call TRBJ1-1; unclear D gene. The V gene's germline CDR1 is DFQATT and CDR2 SNEGSKA (reference sequence). The germline V and J ends were trimmed by 7 bases and 1 base, with 7 bases remaining between them. This CDR3 has 11 amino acids. The CDR3 DNA reads as TGCAGTGTCGTGGAGAACACTGAAGCTTTCTTT. Residues: CSVVENTEAFF.

The rearrangement joins TRBV7-9 to TRBJ2-3, with D perhaps being TRBD1 or TRBD2 (5 bases each). Germline V gene lookup returns CDR1 SEHNR and CDR2 FQNEAQ (reference sequence). CDR3 length: 16 residues. Between the trimmed V and J ends, which lost 4 bases and 4 bases, there was a span of 18 bases. Here the CDR3 DNA reads TGTGCCAGCAGCTCCCTGCTAGGCGTGGGGGCAGATACGCAGTATTTT. It encodes CASSSLLGVGADTQYF.

The chain couples TRBV7-3 to TRBJ2-5; no clear D. V was trimmed by 5 bases and J by 5 bases, leaving 12 bases between them. In germline, CDR1 is SGHTA, CDR2 FQGTGA. This CDR3 is built from 13 residues. For the CDR3, the DNA is TGTGCCAGCAGCCCGACGACCGGGGAGACCCAGTACTTC. This sequence encodes CASSPTTGETQYF.

This rearrangement joins TRBV6-2 or TRBV6-3 to TRBJ1-6, with 7 bases matching TRBD1. The V segment lost 2 bases and the J segment 5 bases; nucleotides outside the gene matches: 9. The V gene's germline CDR1 is MNHEY and CDR2 SVGEGT. The CDR3 is 17 amino acids. In nucleotides, the CDR3 is TGTGCCAGCAGTTACCTACCCGGACAGGCGAATAATTCACCCCTCCACTTT. Translated: CASSYLPGQANNSPLHF.

This clone was seen more than once but under ten times. The chain combines TRBV18 with TRBJ1-1; D is undetermined. The CDR3 covers 13 residues. CDR1 KGHSH and CDR2 LQKENI come from the germline V gene. The germline V and J ends were trimmed by 4 bases and 5 bases, with 11 bases remaining between them. The CDR3 nucleotides read TGTGCCAGCTCACGGTCTCGGCAGACTGAAGCTTTCTTT. Translated: CASSRSRQTEAFF.

The chain links TRBV7-9 to TRBJ1-4, with D perhaps TRBD1 (6 bases). CDR3 length: 15 residues. V lost 5 bases, J lost 1 base, and 11 bases lay in between. The V gene's germline CDR1 is SEHNR and CDR2 FQNEAQ (reference sequence). CDR3 DNA sequence: TGTGCCAGCAGCGCCCGCAGGGGAACTAATGAAAAACTGTTTTTT. Translation: CASSARRGTNEKLFF. Full variable domain (rest looked up from reference TRBV7-9 and TRBJ1-4): DTGVSQNPRHKITKRGQNVTFRCDPISEHNRLYWYRQTLGQGPEFLTYFQNEAQLEKSRLLSDRFSAERPKGSFSTLEIQRTEQGDSAMYLCASSARRGTNEKLFFGSGTQLSVL.

The chain has TRBV6-2 or TRBV6-3 and TRBJ2-3; D is perhaps TRBD2 (5 bases). The CDR3 has 13 amino acids. Trimming shortened V by 2 bases and J by 9 bases, and 12 bases separated the two germline ends. The V gene's germline CDR1 is MNHEY and CDR2 SVGEGT. In DNA form, the CDR3 reads TGTGCCAGCAGTTACCTGGACTCCACCACGCAGTATTTT. Protein product: CASSYLDSTTQYF.

V and J are TRBV7-9 and TRBJ2-2, with D maybe TRBD2 (6 bases). Trimming shortened V by 2 bases and J by 7 bases, and 11 bases separated the two germline ends. The germline CDR1 and CDR2 sequences are SEHNR and FQNEAQ (reference sequence). CDR3 size: 14 residues. CDR3 DNA: TGTGCCAGCAGCTTACAGGGTAGCGGCGGGGAGCTGTTTTTT. Translation gives CASSLQGSGGELFF. The complete variable domain, with remaining parts taken from reference TRBV7-9 and TRBJ2-2, reads DTGVSQNPRHKITKRGQNVTFRCDPISEHNRLYWYRQTLGQGPEFLTYFQNEAQLEKSRLLSDRFSAERPKGSFSTLEIQRTEQGDSAMYLCASSLQGSGGELFFGEGSRLTVL.

The chain carries TRBV6-5 and TRBJ1-1; D perhaps matches TRBD1 (5 bases). The V gene's germline CDR1 is MNHEY and CDR2 SVGAGI. The germline V and J ends were trimmed by 4 bases and 8 bases, with 17 bases remaining between them. The CDR3 is 14 amino acids. The CDR3 nucleotides read TGTGCCAGCAGTTCCCCGGGACGCTCGAGAGAAGCTTTCTTT. It yields the protein CASSSPGRSREAFF.

V and J are TRBV24-1 and TRBJ2-2; D possibly matches TRBD1 or TRBD2 (5 bases each). V lost 2 bases to trimming and J lost 7 bases, with 37 bases between them. The CDR3 is 23 amino acids. The germline V gene encodes CDR1 KGHDR and CDR2 SFDVKD. The CDR3 nucleotides are TGTGCCACCAGTGATTATCGGGATTACAGACCAAAAATCTTTTTGAAGAGGGGCGGGGAGCTGTTTTTT. This translates into CATSDYRDYRPKIFLKRGGELFF.

The chain uses TRBV6-2 or TRBV6-3 and TRBJ2-1; 7 bases are a match to TRBD2. Germline V gene sequence: CDR1 MNHEY, CDR2 SVGEGT. Losses at the gene ends were 2 bases for V and 2 bases for J; bases not matched to a gene: 3. The CDR3 length is 15 residues. CDR3 nucleotides: TGTGCCAGCAGTTACACCGGGGGGACCTACAATGAGCAGTTCTTC. Translated, it gives CASSYTGGTYNEQFF.

The rearrangement joins TRBV19 to TRBJ2-5; a possible D gene is TRBD2 (6 bases). Germline CDR1 reads LNHDA; CDR2 reads SQIVND (reference sequence). There are 17 residues in the CDR3. Trimming took 6 bases from V and 2 from J, leaving 22 bases between them. This CDR3 reads CASRRGSGTARQETQYF. DNA for the CDR3: TGTGCCAGTAGGCGAGGCTCCGGGACTGCAAGGCAAGAGACCCAGTACTTC.

CDR3 DNA: TGTGCCAGCAGCCAGGCAGGGGGTCAAAAAGAGACCCAGTACTTC. Its translation is CASSQAGGQKETQYF. The V and J genes are TRBV3-1 (or the pseudogene TRBV3-2) and TRBJ2-5; 7 bases align to TRBD1. This CDR3 has 15 amino acids. The J segment lost 3 bases and the V segment lost 3 bases, leaving 7 bases of the junction unmatched. From germline, CDR1 is LGHDT and CDR2 YNNKEL (reference sequence).

The chain carries TRBV6-6 and TRBJ2-3, with D possibly matching TRBD1 (6 bases). The germline V gene has CDR1 MNHNY and CDR2 SVGAGI (reference sequence). The CDR3 sequence is 13 residues long. Trimming cost V 7 bases and J 5 bases, with 13 bases left between them. The CDR3 nucleotides are TGTGCCAGCAAAAGGGGGTTCTTAGATACGCAGTATTTT. Amino acids: CASKRGFLDTQYF.

The V and J genes are TRBV19 and TRBJ2-1, with 8 positions matching TRBD2. This CDR3 spans 19 amino acids. Germline-derived CDR1 and CDR2 are LNHDA and SQIVND (reference sequence). V trimming: 1 base; J trimming: 2 bases; junction bases outside the gene matches: 13. The CDR3 DNA reads TGTGCCAGTAGTATAGTTGGGGCAGGACCAGCGGGAGCCTACAATGAGCAGTTCTTC. Its protein is CASSIVGAGPAGAYNEQFF. The whole variable domain, remainder taken from reference TRBV19 and TRBJ2-1, is DGGITQSPKYLFRKEGQNVTLSCEQNLNHDAMYWYRQDPGQGLRLIYYSQIVNDFQKGDIAEGYSVSREKKESFPLTVTSAQKNPTAFYLCASSIVGAGPAGAYNEQFFGPGTRLTVL.

The V gene is TRBV5-1, the J gene TRBJ2-2; D is undetermined. Germline-derived CDR1 and CDR2 are SGHRS and YFSETQ. The CDR3 length is 14 residues. V lost 4 bases to trimming and J lost 0 bases, with 7 bases between them. The CDR3 here is CASSPDPNTGELFF. The CDR3 bases are TGCGCCAGCAGCCCGGACCCGAACACCGGGGAGCTGTTTTTT.

The genes are TRBV7-9 and TRBJ1-2; 9 nucleotides line up with TRBD1. Germline values: CDR1 SEHNR, CDR2 FQNEAQ (reference sequence). The CDR3 contains 15 residues. V was clipped by 0 bases and J by 5 bases; unmatched bases: 4. The CDR3 DNA sequence: TGTGCCAGCAGCTTAGCAGGGGGGACAGGGTATGGCTACACCTTC. It encodes CASSLAGGTGYGYTF.

The chain joins TRBV11-2 to TRBJ2-1, with a possible D match to TRBD2 (5 bases). Trimming left V 5 bases short and J 4 bases short, with 15 bases between. CDR3 length: 15 amino acids. CDR1 is SGHAT, CDR2 FQNNGV, per germline. CDR3 in DNA: TGTGCCAGCAGCATCGACTACAATCCTTACAATGAGCAGTTCTTC. This encodes CASSIDYNPYNEQFF.

This clone was recorded only once. The J gene is TRBJ2-7, the V gene TRBV6-5, with D uncertain. This CDR3 region has 13 residues. The germline V and J ends were trimmed by 0 bases and 5 bases, with 8 bases remaining between them. Germline values: CDR1 MNHEY, CDR2 SVGAGI. The CDR3 DNA sequence: TGTGCCAGCAGTTACTCGTCCGTCCACGAGCAGTACTTC. Protein sequence: CASSYSSVHEQYF.

The CDR3 protein is CASSFLTNTGELFF. The CDR3 nucleotides are TGTGCCAGCAGCTTTCTTACGAACACCGGGGAGCTGTTTTTT. The chain recombines TRBV7-6 with TRBJ2-2; D remains ambiguous. The length of the CDR3 is 14 residues. CDR1 SGHVS and CDR2 FNYEAQ come from the germline V gene. V was pared by 3 bases and J by 0 bases, with 5 bases between.